This TCR beta chain derives from a study of blood T cell repertoires in COVID-19. Study overall: Italy, Spain and the United States were the sources of the convalescent and acute COVID-19 samples. The analysed material was cDNA or gDNA that came from T cells, B-cell-depleted T cells, or PBMCs.

The V end lost 3 bases, the J end lost 4 bases, and 10 bases lay between the germline ends. The CDR3 has 13 amino acids. CDR1 and CDR2 (germline): MDHEN, SYDVKM. This clone has only a few counts. Participant reports of clinical history set cohort assignment. Two negative PCRs, clearance, or symptom resolution were required of recovered Cohort 3 donors. Profiled with immunoSEQ multiplex PCR; TCRdb holds only in-frame clones, not every one. The table has under 300,000 clones, approximately 82% seen once; the top ten hold approximately 15%. The receptor comes from a man aged 35 to 55 who had recovered from COVID-19. The J gene is TRBJ2-7, the V gene TRBV28; D might be TRBD1 (5 bases). Sample: PBMCs or T cells enriched from blood (not recorded which). The CDR3 region has the DNA TGTGCCAGCAGTTTCACAGGACGGTACGAGCAGTACTTC. Its protein is CASSFTGRYEQYF.